This TCR beta chain is from a study of T cell repertoires in cytomegalovirus infection. Study background: CMV infection together with matching HLA type was indicated by public TCR beta signatures.

Whole-study findings and limits: Carriers of CMV plus the relevant HLA were identified by cumulative public TCR beta family frequency.

Turning to this clonotype: Its antigen remains unidentified.

TCRdb itself ran the reads through MiXCR, one entry per CDR3 protein. The repertoire consists of 600,000 to 800,000 distinct CDR3 sequences, with 20% to 30% occurring once and the leading ten covering 8%. V was shortened by 6 bases and J by 10 bases, with 19 bases between the two germline ends. The CDR3 length is 14 residues. The germline CDR1 and CDR2 sequences are SEHNR and FQNEAQ (reference sequence). Sequencing was done on a sample of CD8+ T cells from PBMCs. The chain has TRBV7-9 and TRBJ2-4; maybe TRBD1 (6 bases). The clonotype was recovered from a human donor in good health (CMV status not recorded). Some clones in this sample may be carry-over from other donors' samples. CDR3 DNA sequence: TGTGCCAGCAGTCAAGATCCGGGACACCTAATTCAGTACTTC. Its protein product is CASSQDPGHLIQYF.